Listed here are 9 T cell receptor beta chains from one sample, sequenced in a study of early T cells in non-severe SARS-CoV-2 infection. TCRdb reprocessed the 5' RACE reads via MiXCR and lists one record per CDR3 protein. In the table there are fewer than 35,000 distinct CDR3 sequences, roughly 5.7% of which are singletons. The sample comprised whole blood. The receptor set was obtained from an adult who was a healthcare worker with PCR-confirmed SARS-CoV-2 infection or an uninfected control (not recorded which).

In this sample, this clonotype turned up many times. This chain connects TRBV24-1 to TRBJ2-2, with D unresolved. Between the trimmed V and J ends, which lost 10 bases and 5 bases, there was a span of 7 bases. The CDR3 contains 11 residues. Germline V gene data show CDR1 as KGHDR and CDR2 as SFDVKD. CDR3 in amino acids: CATEETGELFF. CDR3 nucleotide sequence: TGTGCCACAGAAGAGACCGGGGAGCTGTTTTTT.

There are many counts of this clonotype. The rearrangement joins TRBV6-1 to TRBJ2-7; no firm D call. The CDR3 spans 16 residues. Per germline, CDR1 MNHNS and CDR2 SASEGT. Trimming stripped 7 bases from V and 3 bases from J, with 22 bases between. The CDR3 DNA reads as TGTGCCAGCACTGATGGGTCCTTCGGGTATTTCTACGAGCAGTACTTC. Encoded protein: CASTDGSFGYFYEQYF.

This clonotype was detected many times. The chain joins TRBV7-6 to TRBJ2-3, with D possibly being TRBD2 (5 bases). The CDR3 is 14 amino acids. Trimming pared 5 bases from V and 2 bases from J, leaving 11 bases between. From germline, CDR1 is SGHVS and CDR2 FNYEAQ. For the CDR3, the DNA is TGTGCCAGCAGCAAAGCTAGCAACACAGATACGCAGTATTTT. It encodes CASSKASNTDTQYF.

There are many counts of this clonotype. The V gene is TRBV9, the J gene TRBJ1-2; D call uncertain. V lost 0 bases and J lost 3, with 3 bases in between. Germline CDR1 and CDR2: SGDLS and YYNGEE. The CDR3 is 12 residues long. CDR3 region: CASSVAHYGYTF. CDR3 sequence (DNA): TGTGCCAGCAGCGTAGCGCACTATGGCTACACCTTC.

CDR3 DNA: TGTGCCAGCAGTGAACGTGGGACTAATGAAAAACTGTTTTTT. Amino acids: CASSERGTNEKLFF. This chain uses TRBV25-1 with TRBJ1-4; D not certain. The CDR3 is 14 residues long. The germline gives CDR1 MGHDK, CDR2 SYGVNS. Trimming removed 2 bases from V and 2 bases from J, with 6 bases in between.

This clonotype was found a few times. This sequence joins TRBV5-4 and TRBJ2-2; D tentatively fits TRBD1 or TRBD2 (6 bases each). CDR1 and CDR2 from the germline V gene are SGHNT and YYREEE (reference sequence). CDR3 length: 16 residues. V lost 2 bases and J 3 bases, leaving 14 bases between the germline ends. The CDR3 spells CASSLPGASDTGELFF. DNA for the CDR3: TGTGCCAGCAGCTTACCAGGGGCTAGCGACACCGGGGAGCTGTTTTTT.

This chain links TRBV5-5 with TRBJ2-5; D may be TRBD1 (6 bases). The CDR3 covers 15 residues. Germline V gene data show CDR1 as SGHKS and CDR2 as YYEKEE (reference sequence). The V end was cut by 0 bases, the J end by 4 bases, with 13 bases between. The CDR3 sequence: CASSLGSARGETQYF. The CDR3 region has the DNA TGTGCCAGCAGCTTGGGTTCGGCCAGGGGAGAGACCCAGTACTTC. Based on the CDR3 plus reference TRBV5-5 and TRBJ2-5, the full variable domain is DAGVTQSPTHLIKTRGQQVTLRCSPISGHKSVSWYQQVLGQGPQFIFQYYEKEERGRGNFPDRFSARQFPNYSSELNVNALLLGDSALYLCASSLGSARGETQYFGPGTRLLVL.

This clonotype was seen repeatedly, ten times or more. The rearrangement joins TRBV30 to TRBJ1-1; 8 bases map to TRBD1. The CDR3 consists of 13 residues. The J segment lost 4 bases and the V segment lost 3 bases, leaving 4 bases of the junction unmatched. Germline values: CDR1 GTSNPN, CDR2 SVGIG (reference sequence). The CDR3: CAWRTGEFTEAFF. CDR3 bases: TGTGCCTGGAGGACAGGGGAGTTCACTGAAGCTTTCTTT.

This clonotype was observed a handful of times. The genes are TRBV30 and TRBJ2-7; D call uncertain. CDR3 length: 11 amino acids. Trimming pared 3 bases from V and 3 bases from J, leaving 6 bases between. From germline, CDR1 is GTSNPN and CDR2 SVGIG (reference sequence). CDR3 in amino acids: CAWRLNYEQYF. CDR3 coding DNA: TGTGCCTGGAGACTAAACTACGAGCAGTACTTC. The complete variable domain, with remaining parts taken from reference TRBV30 and TRBJ2-7, reads SQTIHQWPATLVQPVGSPLSLECTVEGTSNPNLYWYRQAAGRGLQLLFYSVGIGQISSEVPQNLSASRPQDRQFILSSKKLLLSDSGFYLCAWRLNYEQYFGPGTRLTVT.